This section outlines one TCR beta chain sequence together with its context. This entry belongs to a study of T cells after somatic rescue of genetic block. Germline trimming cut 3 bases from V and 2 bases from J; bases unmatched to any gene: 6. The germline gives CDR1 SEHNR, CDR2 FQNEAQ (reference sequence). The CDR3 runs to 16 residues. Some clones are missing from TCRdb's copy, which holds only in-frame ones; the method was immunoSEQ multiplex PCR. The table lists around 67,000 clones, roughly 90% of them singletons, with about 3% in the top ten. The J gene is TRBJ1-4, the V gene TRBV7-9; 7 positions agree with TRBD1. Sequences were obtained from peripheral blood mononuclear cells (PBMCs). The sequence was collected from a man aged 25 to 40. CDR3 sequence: CASSLRQGVTNEKLFF. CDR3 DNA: TGTGCCAGCAGCTTGAGACAGGGCGTCACTAATGAAAAACTGTTTTTT.